These 16 T cell receptor beta chains were all obtained from the same sample, sequenced in a study of control samples from healthy donors and cancer patients. Repertoires were generated with immunoSEQ multiplex PCR, while TCRdb's copy carries only in-frame clones and drops some. The profile covers 120,000 to 150,000 clones, with over 85% appearing a single time and 4.5% to 6% taken by the ten largest. The specimen was blood. Receptors were obtained from a man between 18 and 29 years old in good health.

The gene calls are TRBV24-1 and TRBJ2-1, with D possibly matching TRBD1 (5 bases). The CDR3 loop spans 17 amino acids. Deletions cut 4 bases from V and 1 base from J, with 16 bases between. The germline CDR1 and CDR2 sequences are KGHDR and SFDVKD. CDR3 sequence: CATSEVKGRESYNEQFF. The CDR3 region has the DNA TGTGCCACCAGTGAGGTTAAGGGGCGCGAGTCCTACAATGAGCAGTTCTTC.

V usage is TRBV18 and J usage is TRBJ1-1; D might be TRBD1 (5 bases). Germline lookup yields CDR1 KGHSH and CDR2 LQKENI. This CDR3 contains 13 residues. V lost 7 bases, J lost 6 bases, and 15 bases lay in between. CDR3 in DNA: TGTGCCAGCTTGCGACAGTTCACGGCTGAAGCTTTCTTT. Its protein product is CASLRQFTAEAFF.

This chain connects TRBV5-4 to TRBJ1-3; TRBD1 matches 9 bases. This CDR3 is built from 16 residues. Germline V gene data show CDR1 as SGHNT and CDR2 as YYREEE (reference sequence). Trimming took 4 bases from V and 0 from J; bases not matched to a gene: 5. CDR3 sequence: CASSIGQGISGNTIYF. The CDR3 DNA reads TGTGCCAGCAGCATAGGACAGGGGATCTCTGGAAACACCATATATTTT.

As to this clone: An end of the junction differs from the germline gene, which may be a read error. V usage is TRBV5-1 and J usage is TRBJ2-5; no clear D. Germline values: CDR1 SGHRS, CDR2 YFSETQ. This CDR3 is built from 13 residues. In DNA, the CDR3 is TGCGCCAGCAACTTGGAGTTCCGAGAGACCCAGTACTTC. Protein: CASNLEFRETQYF.

This chain joins TRBV7-3 and TRBJ2-5; 9 bases match TRBD1. V dropped 5 bases and J dropped 5; count of bases not matched to a gene: 3. CDR1 and CDR2 (germline): SGHTA, FQGTGA. The CDR3 totals 13 residues. The CDR3 sequence is CASSPTGGETQYF. CDR3 DNA: TGTGCCAGCAGCCCGACAGGGGGGGAGACCCAGTACTTC.

This clone was observed a single time. The rearrangement joins TRBV24-1 to TRBJ1-5; D gene ambiguous. CDR1 is KGHDR and CDR2 is SFDVKD in the germline V gene. V shed 1 base and J shed 2 bases, with 11 bases lying between them. This CDR3 is built from 16 residues. The CDR3 sequence is CATSDFGPRGNQPQHF. Here the CDR3 DNA reads TGTGCCACCAGTGATTTCGGGCCTCGGGGCAATCAGCCCCAGCATTTT.

This chain uses TRBV7-2 with TRBJ2-3; TRBD2 aligns across 10 bases. Germline trimming cut 4 bases from V and 4 bases from J; bases unmatched to any gene: 11. Germline CDR1 is SGHTA and CDR2 is FQGNSA. The CDR3 covers 17 residues. The CDR3 bases are TGTGCCAGCAGCTCCAGGCCGCCGCTAGCGGGAGCAGATACGCAGTATTTT. Amino acid sequence: CASSSRPPLAGADTQYF.

The chain has TRBV24-1 and TRBJ1-4; D is undetermined. The CDR3 covers 13 residues. CDR1 and CDR2 from the germline V gene are KGHDR and SFDVKD. V was pared by 6 bases and J by 8 bases, with 12 bases between. CDR3 nucleotides: TGTGCCACCAGTACCAAGGTTCGGGAAAAACTGTTTTTT. Protein sequence: CATSTKVREKLFF.

The V gene is TRBV4-1, the J gene TRBJ1-6; a weak D match, TRBD1 (6 bases). CDR1 and CDR2 from the germline V gene are MGHRA and YSYEKL. V lost 0 bases, J lost 8 bases, and 14 bases lay in between. This CDR3 is 16 amino acids long. CDR3 DNA sequence: TGCGCCAGCAGCCAAGATGGGGGCAGCCGGTATTCACCCCTCCACTTT. As protein: CASSQDGGSRYSPLHF.

The chain joins TRBV6-1 to TRBJ2-7; D remains unclear. The V and J ends lost 2 bases and 2 bases respectively, with 16 bases between them. Germline CDR1 is MNHNS and CDR2 is SASEGT. The length of the CDR3 is 16 residues. As DNA, the CDR3 is TGTGCCAGCAGTGAAACTCTGACATATAGTACCTACGAGCAGTACTTC. It is translated as CASSETLTYSTYEQYF.

The chain employs TRBV19 and TRBJ2-1, with 9 bases lining up with TRBD2. Trimming cost V 3 bases and J 7 bases; bases outside gene matches: 7. CDR3 length: 15 amino acids. Looked up from germline, CDR1 is LNHDA and CDR2 is SQIVND (reference sequence). This CDR3 is CASSIVAGDQNEQFF. The CDR3 DNA is TGTGCCAGTAGTATCGTAGCGGGGGATCAGAATGAGCAGTTCTTC.

The gene calls are TRBV7-9 and TRBJ2-1; a weak D match, TRBD2 (5 bases). The CDR3 spans 15 residues. Trimming cost V 7 bases and J 10 bases, with 23 bases left between them. Germline V gene sequence: CDR1 SEHNR, CDR2 FQNEAQ (reference sequence). The CDR3 sequence: CASTQHADGREEQFF. As DNA, the CDR3 is TGTGCCAGCACCCAACACGCCGACGGCCGGGAAGAGCAGTTCTTC.

CDR3 sequence: CAGGFTGGAEAFF. As DNA, the CDR3 is TGTGCCGGCGGATTTACAGGGGGGGCTGAAGCTTTCTTT. V usage is TRBV7-2 and J usage is TRBJ1-1; 8 bases line up with TRBD1. Per the germline V gene, CDR1 is SGHTA and CDR2 is FQGNSA. V trimming: 11 bases; J trimming: 6 bases; junction bases outside the gene matches: 11. The CDR3 spans 13 residues.

This chain connects TRBV25-1 to TRBJ2-7; TRBD1 matches at 8 bases. Germline V CDR1 and CDR2: MGHDK, SYGVNS. The CDR3 sequence is 15 residues long. V gave up 3 bases and J gave up 3 bases; unmatched junction bases: 7. The CDR3 here is CASSDPGTGIYEQYF. CDR3 coding DNA: TGTGCCAGCAGTGACCCCGGGACAGGAATCTACGAGCAGTACTTC.

V usage is TRBV4-3 and J usage is TRBJ2-2, with TRBD2 matching over 8 bases. V shed 0 bases, J shed 6 bases, and the junction held 3 bases outside the gene matches. Germline V gene data show CDR1 as LGHNA and CDR2 as YSLEER. This CDR3 has 15 residues. CDR3 bases: TGCGCCAGCAGCCAAGATCGGCGGGGGGCCGGGGAGCTGTTTTTT. It yields the protein CASSQDRRGAGELFF.

The chain combines TRBV6-5 with TRBJ1-1, with D tentatively TRBD1 (5 bases). The germline gives CDR1 MNHEY, CDR2 SVGAGI. The CDR3 extends over 15 amino acids. The V end lost 8 bases, the J end lost 0 bases, and 16 bases lay between the germline ends. CDR3 loop: CASSRPQGVNTEAFF. CDR3 bases: TGTGCCAGCTCTCGCCCGCAAGGGGTGAACACTGAAGCTTTCTTT.